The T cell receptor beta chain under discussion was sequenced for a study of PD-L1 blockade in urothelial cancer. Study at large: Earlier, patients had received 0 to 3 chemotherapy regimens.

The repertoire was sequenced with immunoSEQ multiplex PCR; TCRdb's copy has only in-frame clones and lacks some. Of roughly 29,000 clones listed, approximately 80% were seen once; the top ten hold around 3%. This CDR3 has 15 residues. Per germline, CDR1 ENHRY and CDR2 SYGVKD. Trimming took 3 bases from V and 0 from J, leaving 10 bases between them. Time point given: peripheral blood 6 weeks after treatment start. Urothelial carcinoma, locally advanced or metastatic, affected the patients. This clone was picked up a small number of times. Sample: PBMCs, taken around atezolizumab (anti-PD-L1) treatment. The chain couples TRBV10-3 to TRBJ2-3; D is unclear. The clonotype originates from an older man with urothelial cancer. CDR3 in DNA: TGTGCCATCAGTGATAGCCCATCTAGCACAGATACGCAGTATTTT. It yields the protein CAISDSPSSTDTQYF.